These 20 T cell receptor beta chains share one sample of origin, sequenced in a study of blood T cell repertoires in COVID-19. TCRdb's copy holds only in-frame clones and misses some; the assay was immunoSEQ multiplex PCR. The table shows around 44,000 clones, with around 81% occurring only once. The sequencing sample was made of peripheral blood. The receptors stem from a man in his forties or fifties with active or convalescent COVID-19.

The chain links TRBV27 to TRBJ2-7; 7 nucleotides match TRBD1. V lost 6 bases and J lost 2; bases outside the gene matches: 4. The V gene's germline CDR1 is MNHEY and CDR2 SMNVEV (reference sequence). The CDR3 loop spans 13 amino acids. CDR3 amino acids: CASRWTGAYEQYF. The DNA for the CDR3 is TGTGCCAGCAGGTGGACAGGCGCCTACGAGCAGTACTTC.

The rearrangement joins TRBV27 to TRBJ1-5; D is unclear. Trimming removed 2 bases at V and 0 bases at J, with 8 bases between. Germline CDR1 and CDR2: MNHEY and SMNVEV (reference sequence). This CDR3 has 15 amino acids. The CDR3 coding sequence is TGTGCCAGCAGTTTACAGGCCGGTAGCAATCAGCCCCAGCATTTT. As protein: CASSLQAGSNQPQHF.

This clone occurred a few times. V usage is TRBV4-2 and J usage is TRBJ2-3; D not certain. Germline values: CDR1 LGHNA, CDR2 YNFKEQ. Trimming took 0 bases from V and 4 from J, leaving 14 bases between them. The CDR3 is 16 amino acids. CDR3 nucleotide sequence: TGTGCCAGCAGCCAAGATCTTCCGCAGTCGTCAGATACGCAGTATTTT. Translated: CASSQDLPQSSDTQYF.

The chain uses TRBV5-1 and TRBJ2-4; D is perhaps TRBD1 (5 bases). Germline V CDR1 and CDR2: SGHRS, YFSETQ. V lost 4 bases and J 9 bases, leaving 17 bases between the germline ends. The CDR3 has 14 residues. CDR3 DNA: TGCGCCAGCAGCGATCAGGGTTTGGTGGGCATTCAGTACTTC. Translated: CASSDQGLVGIQYF.

The chain employs TRBV5-5 and TRBJ2-7; 8 positions agree with TRBD2. CDR3 length: 18 amino acids. CDR1 and CDR2 (germline): SGHKS, YYEKEE (reference sequence). Trimming cost V 4 bases and J 1 base; bases outside gene matches: 16. The CDR3 DNA reads TGTGCCAGCAGCCCCGGGAGGGGCGGGTTAAAAGGATCCTACGAGCAGTACTTC. This sequence encodes CASSPGRGGLKGSYEQYF.

This chain uses TRBV19 with TRBJ1-1; D is possibly TRBD1 (5 bases). Germline assignment: CDR1 LNHDA and CDR2 SQIVND (reference sequence). V dropped 3 bases and J dropped 2 bases, with 7 bases sitting between them. This CDR3 is 13 amino acids long. CDR3 in amino acids: CASSMGLNTEAFF. CDR3 nucleotide sequence: TGTGCCAGTAGTATGGGGCTAAACACTGAAGCTTTCTTT. Full variable domain (outside the CDR3, taken from reference TRBV19 and TRBJ1-1): DGGITQSPKYLFRKEGQNVTLSCEQNLNHDAMYWYRQDPGQGLRLIYYSQIVNDFQKGDIAEGYSVSREKKESFPLTVTSAQKNPTAFYLCASSMGLNTEAFFGQGTRLTVV.

The gene calls are TRBV11-2 and TRBJ1-1; 8 nucleotides match TRBD1. With V trimmed by 5 bases and J by 4 bases, 12 bases remained unmatched. This CDR3 region has 16 residues. Germline lookup yields CDR1 SGHAT and CDR2 FQNNGV. CDR3 in amino acids: CASSPRQGTIPTEAFF. The CDR3 DNA follows: TGTGCCAGCAGCCCTCGACAGGGGACAATCCCCACTGAAGCTTTCTTT. The full variable domain, rest sourced from reference TRBV11-2 and TRBJ1-1, is EAGVAQSPRYKIIEKRQSVAFWCNPISGHATLYWYQQILGQGPKLLIQFQNNGVVDDSQLPKDRFSAERLKGVDSTLKIQPAKLEDSAVYLCASSPRQGTIPTEAFFGQGTRLTVV.

The rearrangement joins TRBV24-1 to TRBJ2-5; 7 bases agree with TRBD2. Germline V lookup: CDR1 KGHDR, CDR2 SFDVKD. The CDR3 loop spans 13 amino acids. The V gene end was trimmed by 4 bases and the J gene end by 9 bases; junction bases not matched to a gene: 7. CDR3 residues: CATSEGRDQAQYF. The CDR3 coding sequence is TGTGCCACCAGTGAGGGGAGGGACCAGGCCCAGTACTTC.

J is TRBJ1-2 and V is TRBV29-1, with 8 bases matching TRBD1. V lost 1 base, J lost 5 bases, and 3 bases stayed unmatched. CDR1 and CDR2 (germline): SQVTM, ANQGSEA. The CDR3 is 13 residues long. The CDR3: CSVEVDRDYGYTF. In DNA, the CDR3 is TGCAGCGTTGAAGTGGACAGGGATTATGGCTACACCTTC. Together with reference TRBV29-1 and TRBJ1-2, the CDR3 gives the full variable domain: SAVISQKPSRDICQRGTSLTIQCQVDSQVTMMFWYRQQPGQSLTLIATANQGSEATYESGFVIDKFPISRPNLTFSTLTVSNMSPEDSSIYLCSVEVDRDYGYTFGSGTRLTVV.

The J gene is TRBJ1-2, the V gene TRBV29-1; no definite D call. CDR3 length: 15 residues. Germline CDR1 SQVTM, CDR2 ANQGSEA. The V end lost 3 bases, the J end lost 3 bases, and 17 bases lay between the germline ends. CDR3 in DNA: TGCAGCGTTGATTCGGGTAGTGGAATAGACTATGGCTACACCTTC. Amino acids: CSVDSGSGIDYGYTF.

V gene TRBV4-3 combines with J gene TRBJ1-2; maybe TRBD1 (5 bases). V lost 7 bases and J 2 bases, leaving 14 bases between the germline ends. CDR1 LGHNA and CDR2 YSLEER come from the germline V gene. The CDR3 covers 14 residues. In DNA form, the CDR3 reads TGCGCCAGCAACCCAGGGATTTTGAACTATGGCTACACCTTC. Translated, it gives CASNPGILNYGYTF.

The chain is built from TRBV6-5 and TRBJ2-7; a weak D match, TRBD2 (7 bases). Looked up from germline, CDR1 is MNHEY and CDR2 is SVGAGI. The CDR3 consists of 14 residues. V lost 6 bases and J lost 4, with 16 bases in between. The CDR3 is CASSPPGGEYEQYF. CDR3 bases: TGTGCCAGCAGCCCCCCGGGGGGCGAATACGAGCAGTACTTC.

The chain carries TRBV14 and TRBJ2-7, with 10 bases matching TRBD1. V lost 2 bases to trimming and J lost 6 bases; unmatched junction nucleotides: 7. Germline V gene lookup returns CDR1 SGHDN and CDR2 FVKESK. The CDR3 has 15 residues. The CDR3 DNA sequence: TGTGCCAGCAGCCAATTTAAGACAGGGGGCACCGAGCAGTACTTC. It encodes CASSQFKTGGTEQYF.

V is TRBV6-2 or TRBV6-3 and J is TRBJ1-6; TRBD1 agrees at 7 bases. With 2 bases clipped from V and 10 bases from J, the junction kept 8 bases outside the gene matches. This CDR3 has 15 residues. CDR1 and CDR2 (germline): MNHEY, SVGEGT. The CDR3 here is CASSYGQALRSPLHF. The CDR3 nucleotides are TGTGCCAGCAGTTACGGACAGGCCCTGAGATCACCCCTCCACTTT.

The chain joins TRBV5-5 to TRBJ2-7; D may be TRBD2 (6 bases). Germline V gene lookup returns CDR1 SGHKS and CDR2 YYEKEE (reference sequence). V was pared by 0 bases and J by 0 bases, with 10 bases between. CDR3 size: 15 residues. The CDR3 here is CASSLGPGDSYEQYF. The CDR3 nucleotides are TGTGCCAGCAGCTTGGGACCGGGGGACTCCTACGAGCAGTACTTC.

V and J are TRBV7-2 and TRBJ1-5, with a weak D call TRBD1 (5 bases). The germline V gene encodes CDR1 SGHTA and CDR2 FQGNSA. V lost 5 bases, J lost 4 bases, and 15 bases lay in between. The CDR3 covers 15 residues. The CDR3 reads CASSPRASYNQPQHF. The CDR3 bases are TGTGCCAGCAGCCCCAGGGCTTCCTATAATCAGCCCCAGCATTTT.

The chain employs TRBV24-1 and TRBJ2-1; D is possibly TRBD2 (5 bases). Germline V gene lookup returns CDR1 KGHDR and CDR2 SFDVKD. The CDR3 is 12 amino acids. V lost 2 bases and J lost 8, with 6 bases in between. The CDR3 DNA reads TGTGCCACCAGTGATTCGGGGTATGAGCAGTTCTTC. Its protein is CATSDSGYEQFF.

The V gene is TRBV5-4, the J gene TRBJ1-3; 8 nucleotides align to TRBD1. This CDR3 contains 15 residues. The V gene end was trimmed by 0 bases and the J gene end by 2 bases; junction bases not matched to a gene: 1. From germline, CDR1 is SGHNT and CDR2 YYREEE (reference sequence). For the CDR3, the DNA is TGTGCCAGCAGCTTGGGGGGACAGGCTGGAAACACCATATATTTT. This sequence encodes CASSLGGQAGNTIYF.

V usage is TRBV12-3 or TRBV12-4 and J usage is TRBJ1-5, with 7 nucleotides matching TRBD1. CDR3 length: 13 residues. V was pared by 6 bases and J by 8 bases, with 7 bases of the junction left unmatched. This CDR3 is CASSGQVSEPQHF. The CDR3 region has the DNA TGTGCCAGCAGCGGACAGGTTTCGGAGCCCCAGCATTTT.

The chain has TRBV30 and TRBJ1-1; no clear D. Trimming stripped 7 bases from V and 4 bases from J, with 10 bases between. The germline gives CDR1 GTSNPN, CDR2 SVGIG (reference sequence). The CDR3 totals 11 residues. CDR3 sequence reads: CASYGVTEAFF. CDR3 sequence (DNA): TGTGCCTCCTACGGGGTCACTGAAGCTTTCTTT.